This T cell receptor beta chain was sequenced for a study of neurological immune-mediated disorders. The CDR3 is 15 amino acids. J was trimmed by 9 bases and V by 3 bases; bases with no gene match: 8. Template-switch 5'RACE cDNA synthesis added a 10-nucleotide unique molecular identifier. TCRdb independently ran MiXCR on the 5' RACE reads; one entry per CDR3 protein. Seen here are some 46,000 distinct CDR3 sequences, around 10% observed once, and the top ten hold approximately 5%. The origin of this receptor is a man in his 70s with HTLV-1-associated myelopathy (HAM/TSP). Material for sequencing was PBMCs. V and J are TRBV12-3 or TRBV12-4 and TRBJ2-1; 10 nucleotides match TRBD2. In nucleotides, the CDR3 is TGTGCCAGCAGTTTGGGTCTAGCGGGAGTTCGTGAGCAGTTCTTC. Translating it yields CASSLGLAGVREQFF.